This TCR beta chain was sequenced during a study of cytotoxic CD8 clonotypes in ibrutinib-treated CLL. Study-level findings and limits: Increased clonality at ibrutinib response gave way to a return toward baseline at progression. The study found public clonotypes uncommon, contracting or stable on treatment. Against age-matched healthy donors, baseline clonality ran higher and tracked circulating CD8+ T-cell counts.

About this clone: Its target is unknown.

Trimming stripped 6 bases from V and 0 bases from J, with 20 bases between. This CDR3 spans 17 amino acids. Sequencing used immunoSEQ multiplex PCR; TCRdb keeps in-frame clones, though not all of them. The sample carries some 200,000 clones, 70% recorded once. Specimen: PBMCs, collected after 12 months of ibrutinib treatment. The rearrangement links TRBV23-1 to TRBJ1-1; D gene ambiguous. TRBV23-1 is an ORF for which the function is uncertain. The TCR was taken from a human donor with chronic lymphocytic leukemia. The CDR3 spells CASSLPAVVRLNTEAFF. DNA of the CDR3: TGCGCCAGCAGCCTCCCCGCGGTTGTCCGTTTGAACACTGAAGCTTTCTTT.